The entry that follows covers one TCR beta chain sequence. What it recognizes is unknown. TCRdb's copy holds only in-frame clones and misses some; the assay was immunoSEQ multiplex PCR. The sample contains tens of thousands of clones, over 80% of which appear only once. This entry is derived from a study of a mutant IDH1 vaccine in newly diagnosed glioma. The sample's time point: week 47, end of study. Mutant IDH1 20-mer peptide, at 300 ug, made up each vaccine dose, with topical imiquimod. Germline-derived CDR1 and CDR2 are SGHAT and FQNNGV. The CDR3 consists of 11 residues. Trimming took 3 bases from V and 8 from J, leaving 2 bases between them.

The sequenced sample was PBMCs, obtained from a glioma patient whose treatment included an IDH1 peptide vaccine. This chain connects TRBV11-2 to TRBJ1-6; D remains unclear. The source of this sequence is a man aged 35 to 55 with glioma. Some clones in this sample may be carry-over from other donors' samples. Here the CDR3 reads CASSFDSPLHF. In nucleotides, the CDR3 is TGTGCCAGCAGCTTCGATTCACCCCTCCACTTT. Supplemented by reference TRBV11-2 and TRBJ1-6, the full variable domain reads EAGVAQSPRYKIIEKRQSVAFWCNPISGHATLYWYQQILGQGPKLLIQFQNNGVVDDSQLPKDRFSAERLKGVDSTLKIQPAKLEDSAVYLCASSFDSPLHFGNGTRLTVT.